This is a list of T cell receptor beta chains from one sample in a study of control samples from healthy donors and cancer patients. The protocol was immunoSEQ multiplex PCR, while the TCRdb copy is restricted to in-frame clones and leaves out a portion. Of approximately 170,000 clones in the sample, roughly nine tenths are singletons; the top ten hold 0.68%. Material: blood. The receptors were sampled from a woman aged 25 to 45 in good health. CDR3s include the opening cysteine and the closing phenylalanine or tryptophan. A D gene is named only where the DNA matches it firmly. Clone size, where shown, is once, few, many, or a class for clones that have expanded.

J gene: TRBJ2-1; clone size: NA; V gene: TRBV5-4; D gene: NA; CDR3 protein: CASSFREKYNEQFF; CDR3 DNA: TGTGCCAGCAGCTTTAGGGAGAAGTACAATGAGCAGTTCTTC
J gene: TRBJ1-4; clone size: NA; V gene: TRBV9; D gene: TRBD1; CDR3 protein: CASSVGPGTGAAEKLFF; CDR3 DNA: TGTGCCAGCAGCGTAGGGCCCGGGACAGGGGCTGCTGAAAAACTGTTTTTT
J gene: TRBJ2-1; clone size: NA; V gene: TRBV6-2/TRBV6-3; D gene: NA; CDR3 protein: CASSFDRHNEQFF; CDR3 DNA: TGTGCCAGCAGTTTCGACAGGCACAATGAGCAGTTCTTC
J gene: TRBJ2-5; clone size: NA; V gene: TRBV20-1; D gene: NA; CDR3 protein: CSASRSQETQYF; CDR3 DNA: TGCAGTGCTAGTCGGTCACAAGAGACCCAGTACTTC
J gene: TRBJ1-1; clone size: NA; V gene: TRBV6-5; D gene: NA; CDR3 protein: CASRRDAPPNTEAFF; CDR3 DNA: TGTGCCAGCAGGAGGGATGCTCCTCCGAACACTGAAGCTTTCTTT
J gene: TRBJ2-7; clone size: NA; V gene: TRBV6-5; D gene: NA; CDR3 protein: CASREGWGHEQYF; CDR3 DNA: TGTGCCAGCAGGGAGGGTTGGGGCCACGAGCAGTACTTC
J gene: TRBJ2-6; clone size: NA; V gene: TRBV2; D gene: NA; CDR3 protein: CASSYSNRAGANVLTF; CDR3 DNA: TGTGCCAGCAGTTACTCAAACAGGGCCGGGGCCAACGTCCTGACTTTC
J gene: TRBJ2-1; clone size: once; V gene: TRBV4-1; D gene: NA; CDR3 protein: CASSQDPGLNEQFF; CDR3 DNA: TGCGCCAGCAGCCAAGACCCGGGGCTCAATGAGCAGTTCTTC
J gene: TRBJ2-3; clone size: NA; V gene: TRBV7-2; D gene: TRBD2; CDR3 protein: CASSLVGLAGDTQYF; CDR3 DNA: TGTGCCAGCAGCTTAGTCGGACTAGCTGGAGATACGCAGTATTTT
J gene: TRBJ2-1; clone size: NA; V gene: TRBV12-3/TRBV12-4; D gene: NA; CDR3 protein: CASRTSGYNEQFF; CDR3 DNA: TGTGCCAGCAGGACCAGCGGATACAATGAGCAGTTCTTC
J gene: TRBJ2-3; clone size: once; V gene: TRBV7-9; D gene: TRBD2; CDR3 protein: CASSSDGRDATDTQYF; CDR3 DNA: TGTGCCAGCAGCTCGGACGGGAGGGACGCCACAGATACGCAGTATTTT
J gene: TRBJ2-2; clone size: NA; V gene: TRBV4-3; D gene: TRBD2; CDR3 protein: CASSQDMWEGGDTGELFF; CDR3 DNA: TGCGCCAGCAGCCAAGATATGTGGGAGGGAGGGGACACCGGGGAGCTGTTTTTT
J gene: TRBJ1-4; clone size: NA; V gene: TRBV5-3; D gene: NA; CDR3 protein: CARSLGHLQGPTNEKLFF; CDR3 DNA: TGTGCCAGAAGCTTGGGCCACCTACAGGGTCCAACTAATGAAAAACTGTTTTTT
J gene: TRBJ2-2; clone size: NA; V gene: TRBV11-1; D gene: NA; CDR3 protein: CASSFDTGELFF; CDR3 DNA: TGTGCCAGCAGCTTTGACACCGGGGAGCTGTTTTTT
J gene: TRBJ1-4; clone size: few; V gene: TRBV5-1; D gene: TRBD1; CDR3 protein: CASRLGTGLVTNEKLFF; CDR3 DNA: TGCGCCAGCAGACTCGGGACAGGGCTAGTGACTAATGAAAAACTGTTTTTT
J gene: TRBJ1-1; clone size: NA; V gene: TRBV5-5; D gene: NA; CDR3 protein: CASSLNTPTEAFF; CDR3 DNA: TGTGCCAGCAGCTTAAACACACCCACTGAAGCTTTCTTT
J gene: TRBJ1-1; clone size: NA; V gene: TRBV28; D gene: NA; CDR3 protein: CASSLSIPQDQGGNTEAFF; CDR3 DNA: TGTGCCAGCAGTTTATCTATTCCGCAGGACCAAGGAGGGAACACTGAAGCTTTCTTT
J gene: TRBJ2-7; clone size: NA; V gene: TRBV6-5; D gene: TRBD1; CDR3 protein: CASRHRGRLSEQYF; CDR3 DNA: TGTGCCAGCAGACACAGGGGGCGCCTGAGCGAGCAGTACTTC
J gene: TRBJ1-3; clone size: NA; V gene: TRBV19; D gene: NA; CDR3 protein: CASSPVAQAGNTIYF; CDR3 DNA: TGTGCCAGTAGCCCAGTGGCCCAGGCTGGAAACACCATATATTTT
J gene: TRBJ2-7; clone size: NA; V gene: TRBV27; D gene: TRBD1; CDR3 protein: CASSYAGQGTYEQYF; CDR3 DNA: TGTGCCAGCAGTTATGCGGGACAGGGGACCTACGAGCAGTACTTC
J gene: TRBJ2-5; clone size: NA; V gene: TRBV3-1/TRBV3-2; D gene: TRBD2; CDR3 protein: CASSSLGREYQETQYF; CDR3 DNA: TGTGCCAGCAGCTCCCTTGGGAGGGAGTACCAAGAGACCCAGTACTTC
J gene: TRBJ1-2; clone size: NA; V gene: TRBV9; D gene: NA; CDR3 protein: CASTYRATGYTF; CDR3 DNA: TGTGCCAGCACCTACAGGGCGACCGGCTACACCTTC
J gene: TRBJ2-7; clone size: NA; V gene: TRBV5-1; D gene: TRBD1; CDR3 protein: CASSPGTARHEQYF; CDR3 DNA: TGCGCCAGCAGCCCGGGGACAGCGCGGCACGAGCAGTACTTC
J gene: TRBJ2-7; clone size: NA; V gene: TRBV6-2/TRBV6-3; D gene: TRBD2; CDR3 protein: CASSRPLAGTPYEQYF; CDR3 DNA: TGTGCCAGCAGTCGGCCATTAGCGGGAACCCCCTACGAGCAGTACTTC
J gene: TRBJ1-2; clone size: NA; V gene: TRBV9; D gene: NA; CDR3 protein: CASSVAEGWSGYTF; CDR3 DNA: TGTGCCAGCAGCGTAGCCGAAGGATGGAGCGGCTACACCTTC
J gene: TRBJ2-7; clone size: NA; V gene: TRBV4-1; D gene: TRBD1; CDR3 protein: CASSQGGQGAYEQYF; CDR3 DNA: TGCGCCAGCAGCCAAGGTGGACAGGGGGCCTACGAGCAGTACTTC
J gene: TRBJ2-5; clone size: NA; V gene: TRBV7-9; D gene: TRBD1; CDR3 protein: CASSTGVETQYF; CDR3 DNA: TGTGCCAGCAGCACAGGGGTAGAGACCCAGTACTTC
J gene: TRBJ2-3; clone size: NA; V gene: TRBV12-3/TRBV12-4; D gene: NA; CDR3 protein: CASSPDAQDTQYF; CDR3 DNA: TGTGCCAGCAGTCCTGACGCCCAGGATACGCAGTATTTT
J gene: TRBJ1-6; clone size: NA; V gene: TRBV12-3/TRBV12-4; D gene: NA; CDR3 protein: CASSSRENSPLHF; CDR3 DNA: TGTGCCAGCAGTTCACGGGAAAATTCACCCCTCCACTTT
J gene: TRBJ1-1; clone size: NA; V gene: TRBV12-3/TRBV12-4; D gene: NA; CDR3 protein: CASSFDLGYEAFF; CDR3 DNA: TGTGCCAGCAGTTTTGACCTGGGGTATGAAGCTTTCTTT
J gene: TRBJ2-1; clone size: NA; V gene: TRBV24-1; D gene: NA; CDR3 protein: CATSSRGNEQFF; CDR3 DNA: TGTGCCACCAGCTCCCGGGGGAATGAGCAGTTCTTC
J gene: TRBJ1-1; clone size: NA; V gene: TRBV19; D gene: TRBD1; CDR3 protein: CASIGTGARRTEAFF; CDR3 DNA: TGTGCCAGTATCGGGACAGGGGCCCGAAGGACTGAAGCTTTCTTT
J gene: TRBJ2-7; clone size: NA; V gene: TRBV3-1/TRBV3-2; D gene: TRBD2; CDR3 protein: CASSQDPGGREQYF; CDR3 DNA: TGTGCCAGCAGCCAAGATCCGGGGGGGCGCGAGCAGTACTTC
J gene: TRBJ2-7; clone size: NA; V gene: TRBV6-6; D gene: NA; CDR3 protein: CASSSPTGVGEQYF; CDR3 DNA: TGTGCCAGCAGTTCACCGACAGGTGTTGGCGAGCAGTACTTC
J gene: TRBJ2-3; clone size: NA; V gene: TRBV5-8; D gene: NA; CDR3 protein: CASSLGLEGPDTQYF; CDR3 DNA: TGTGCCAGCAGCTTGGGATTAGAGGGTCCAGATACGCAGTATTTT
J gene: TRBJ2-7; clone size: once; V gene: TRBV5-4; D gene: NA; CDR3 protein: CASSRSIGSYEQYF; CDR3 DNA: TGTGCCAGCAGCCGTTCGATCGGCTCCTACGAGCAGTACTTC